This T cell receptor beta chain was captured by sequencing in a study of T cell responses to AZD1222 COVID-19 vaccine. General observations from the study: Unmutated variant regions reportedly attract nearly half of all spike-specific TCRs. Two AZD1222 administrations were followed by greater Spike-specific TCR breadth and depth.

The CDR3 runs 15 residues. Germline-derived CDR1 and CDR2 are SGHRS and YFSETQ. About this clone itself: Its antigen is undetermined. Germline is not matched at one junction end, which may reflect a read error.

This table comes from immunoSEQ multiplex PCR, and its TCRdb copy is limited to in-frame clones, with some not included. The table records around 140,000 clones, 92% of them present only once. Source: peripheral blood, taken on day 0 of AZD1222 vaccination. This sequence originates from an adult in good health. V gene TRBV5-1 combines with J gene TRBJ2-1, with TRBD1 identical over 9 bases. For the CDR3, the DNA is TGCGCCAGCAGCCCGTACGGACAGGGGTACAGTGAGCAGTTCTTC. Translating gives CASSPYGQGYSEQFF.